This TCR beta chain appears in the sequencing data of a study of blood T cells in healthy people across ages (dated by TCRdb to between 2015 and 2017). Study-wide context: In model experiments, roughly one uniquely barcoded TCR beta cDNA molecule per two T cells was captured by template switching. To track age-related changes in TCR beta repertoire diversity, the study relied on deep sequencing normalized with unique cDNA molecular identifiers. The donors were split into four age groups: young (average 16 years), middle-aged (39), aged (roughly 68) and long-lived (more than 80). For two donors (one aged 18 to 30 and one aged 80 or older), the study analyzed two additional independent replicas of 1 million unique cDNA reads from the same blood draw.

CDR1 and CDR2 were assigned from the germline V gene as LGHNT and FRNRAP. The CDR3 runs 16 residues from the cysteine to the phenylalanine. CDR3 DNA is the only sequence kept; it has 48 bases, read in frame from the first base. V is reduced by 6 bases and J by 3 bases, leaving a spacing of 19 bases between them. The donors were roughly 40 Caucasian individuals from Russia, aged roughly 6 to 90 years, who were systemically healthy. Each donor gave ten milliliters of peripheral blood, drawn into EDTA-treated Vacutainer tubes. PBMCs were isolated by Ficoll-Paque density-gradient centrifugation, with at least 6 million obtained per sample. Total RNA was extracted from PBMCs with Trizol reagent, with at least 6 micrograms obtained per sample. Naive CD45RAhigh/CD27high T cell percentages were measured by flow cytometry on a PBMC aliquot from every donor. The library was produced with 5' RACE. The sequencing machine was an Illumina HiSeq 2500. A second roughly 6 to 11 cycle PCR used a sample-barcoded 5' primer and a J-beta primer mix. A unique molecular identifier was introduced onto each TCR beta cDNA molecule by a template-switch 5' adaptor carrying 12 random nucleotides. At least 2.5 million CDR3-containing paired-end reads were obtained from each sample. First-strand cDNA was synthesized from all RNA with the Mint cDNA synthesis kit, primed by a TRBC-specific oligonucleotide. All cDNA was treated with uracil-DNA glycosylase and then went through a first 18-cycle PCR with the universal primers M1SS and BC2_uni_R. On the authors' methods: For normalization, 1 million high-quality reads, each with a distinct molecular identifier, were randomly selected from each sample. Instead of being binned into consensus sequences, reads that shared molecular identifiers were thrown out. MiTCR, run with a Q25 quality threshold and the strictest error-elimination algorithm, handled CDR3 identification, clonotype clustering and error correction. A nonparametric unseen species model with Euler transformation was used to estimate lower-bound total TCR beta diversity. TCRdb trimmed public reads at Q25 via fastp, called clones via MiXCR and kept in-frame beta chains. Rows with one shared CDR3 protein collapse into an entry with the most common genes and DNA. It is TCRdb's table, rather than the study itself, that gives the V and J calls and clone size. Counted in this sample were about 780,000 distinct CDR3 sequences; around 24% of them appeared once. The ten largest clones capture 3% of the sample.

This clonotype was picked up a small number of times. Its specific antigen is unknown. Base-call qualities are not available, and no considerably larger clone is one nucleotide away. Findings and caveats that apply to the study as a whole: Observed TCR beta diversity per million T cells fell roughly linearly with age, and a significant reduction was already apparent by age about 43. A strong correlation was found between observed TCR beta diversity and the percentage of naive T cells measured by flow cytometry. Donor CMV infection status was unknown, potentially confounding age-related changes in expanded clonotypes. Total diversity estimates from one million sequenced T cells were considered lower bounds and underestimates. Conclusive comparison of naive and antigen-experienced compartments was prevented by the profiling of bulk unsorted PBMCs. The long-lived group showed more naive CD4+ T cells, fewer expanded clones and increased TCR diversity than the aged group, suggesting age selection.

These data also formed part of another study, on T cells of mothers and their children. The second study's authors report: Donors were nine systemically healthy Caucasian individuals: three mothers and their six children. cDNA synthesis used all of the extracted RNA, with approximately 1.4 ug of RNA in each 15 ul reaction. In the second PCR, the M1S primer added sample barcodes and 2-4 random nucleotides. Over 9.5 million TCR beta CDR3 reads were obtained for each mother, and millions of reads were obtained for each child. TCR recombination output is similarly shaped by thymic selection in related and unrelated pairs, with a minor effect exerted by inherited differences. Related mother-child pairs always showed normalized repertoire overlap that was slightly higher than in unrelated mother-child pairs, though the difference was never significant. No persistent microchimeric T cell clones were found, with a detection sensitivity of 85 to 100 clones per million clonotypes. Deep NGS was used in the study to compare the TCR beta repertoires of mothers and children and to look for features that separate related mother-child pairs from unrelated individuals. The mean age was 40 +/- 4 years for the mothers and approximately 11 +/- 4 years for the children. Libraries were sequenced on Illumina HiSeq 2000 with 100+100 nt paired-end reads after adapter ligation with NEBNext reagents. Mother and child libraries were prepared a month apart and sequenced in separate runs to prevent cross-contamination. For each donor, between about 450,000 and 2,300,000 distinct TCR beta clonotypes were identified. Naive TCR beta clonotypes were estimated from low-frequency clonotypes matched to each donor's FACS-determined naive share, without sorting.

Sequencing was done on a sample of blood. The TCR originated in a boy younger than 18 in good health. The V and J genes are TRBV12-5 and TRBJ2-3; TRBD2 is a possible D gene, resting on 5 matching bases. The CDR3 corresponds to CASGLDSALLTDTQYF. The DNA is as follows: TGTGCTAGTGGCCTGGACTCAGCCTTATTGACAGATACGCAGTATTTT.